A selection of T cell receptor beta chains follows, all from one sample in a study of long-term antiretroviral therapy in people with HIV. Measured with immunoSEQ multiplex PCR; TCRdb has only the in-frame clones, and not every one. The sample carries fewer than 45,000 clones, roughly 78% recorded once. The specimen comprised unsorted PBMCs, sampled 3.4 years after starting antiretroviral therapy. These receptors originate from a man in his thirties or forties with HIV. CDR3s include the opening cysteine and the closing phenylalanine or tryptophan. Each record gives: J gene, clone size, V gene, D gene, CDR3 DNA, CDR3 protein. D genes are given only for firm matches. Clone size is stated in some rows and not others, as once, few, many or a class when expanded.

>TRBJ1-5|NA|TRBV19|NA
TGTGCCAGTAGTATAGGGGGTCCAGGGCGGAGCAATCAGCCCCAGCATTTT
CASSIGGPGRSNQPQHF
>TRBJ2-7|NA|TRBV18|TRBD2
TGTGCCAGCTCATTCCGACTAGCGGGAGGGTCTAAACAATCCTACGAGCAGTACTTC
CASSFRLAGGSKQSYEQYF
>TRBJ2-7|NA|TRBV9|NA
TGTGCCAGCAGCGATAGCTCCTACGAGCAGTACTTC
CASSDSSYEQYF
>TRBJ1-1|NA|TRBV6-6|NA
TGTGCCAGCAGTTACTCGAAGGGGGGGGGTGAAGCTTTCTTT
CASSYSKGGGEAFF
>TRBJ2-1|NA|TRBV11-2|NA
TGTGCCAGCAGCTTAGATGGTAGCGTTGTTGATGAGCAGTTCTTC
CASSLDGSVVDEQFF
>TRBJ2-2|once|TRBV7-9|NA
TGTGCCAGCATCGACAGGCAGAACACCGGGGAGCTGTTTTTT
CASIDRQNTGELFF
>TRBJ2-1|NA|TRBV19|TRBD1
TGTGCCAGTAGTATAGTGGGGACAGTCAATGAGCAGTTCTTC
CASSIVGTVNEQFF
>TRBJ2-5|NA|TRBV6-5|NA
TGTGCCAGCAGTTACGGGGACGGAAGGGAGACCCAGTACTTC
CASSYGDGRETQYF
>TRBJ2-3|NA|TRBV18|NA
TGTGCCAGCTCACCAGGGCAGGGTTTCACAGATACGCAGTATTTT
CASSPGQGFTDTQYF
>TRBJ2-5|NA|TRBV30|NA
TGTGCCTGGAGTGTATCCTTCAATAAACAAGAGACCCAGTACTTC
CAWSVSFNKQETQYF
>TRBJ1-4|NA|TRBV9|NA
TGTGCCAGCAGCGTCGCAACAGGGAATGAAAAACTGTTTTTT
CASSVATGNEKLFF